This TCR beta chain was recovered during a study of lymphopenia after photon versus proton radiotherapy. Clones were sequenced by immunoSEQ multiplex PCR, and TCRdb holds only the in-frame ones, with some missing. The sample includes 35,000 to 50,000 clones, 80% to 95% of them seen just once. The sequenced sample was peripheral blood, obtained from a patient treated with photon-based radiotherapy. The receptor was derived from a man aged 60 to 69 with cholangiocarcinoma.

CDR3 residues: CASSGGGQETQYF. DNA of the CDR3: TGCGCCAGCAGTGGGGGGGGTCAGGAGACCCAGTACTTC. The chain carries TRBV10-1 and TRBJ2-5; TRBD2 aligns across 7 bases. The CDR3 is 13 residues long. Germline V CDR1 and CDR2: WNHNN, SYGVQD (reference sequence). The V gene end was trimmed by 4 bases and the J gene end by 5 bases; junction bases not matched to a gene: 4.